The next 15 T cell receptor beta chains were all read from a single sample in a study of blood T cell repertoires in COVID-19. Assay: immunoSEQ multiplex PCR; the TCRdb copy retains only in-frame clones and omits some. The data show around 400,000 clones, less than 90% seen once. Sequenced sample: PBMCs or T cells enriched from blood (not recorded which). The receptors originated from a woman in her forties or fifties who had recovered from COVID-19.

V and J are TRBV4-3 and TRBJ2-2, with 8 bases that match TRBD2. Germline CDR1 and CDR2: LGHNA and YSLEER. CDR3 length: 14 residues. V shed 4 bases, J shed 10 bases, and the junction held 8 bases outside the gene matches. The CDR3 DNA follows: TGCGCCAGCAGCCCGTCCGGGACTAGGCCGGAGCTGTTTTTT. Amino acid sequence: CASSPSGTRPELFF.

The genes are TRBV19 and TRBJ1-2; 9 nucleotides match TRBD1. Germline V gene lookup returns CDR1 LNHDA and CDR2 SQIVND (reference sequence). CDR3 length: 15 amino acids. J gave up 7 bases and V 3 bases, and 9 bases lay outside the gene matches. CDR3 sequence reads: CASSITRTGVGGYTF. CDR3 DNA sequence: TGTGCCAGTAGTATCACCCGGACAGGGGTAGGTGGCTACACCTTC.

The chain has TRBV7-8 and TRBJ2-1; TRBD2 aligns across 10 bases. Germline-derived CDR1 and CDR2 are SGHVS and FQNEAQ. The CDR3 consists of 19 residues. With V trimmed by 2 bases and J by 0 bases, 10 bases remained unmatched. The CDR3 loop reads CASSLLASGRTSSYNEQFF. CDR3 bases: TGTGCCAGCAGCTTACTTGCTAGCGGGAGAACAAGCTCCTACAATGAGCAGTTCTTC.

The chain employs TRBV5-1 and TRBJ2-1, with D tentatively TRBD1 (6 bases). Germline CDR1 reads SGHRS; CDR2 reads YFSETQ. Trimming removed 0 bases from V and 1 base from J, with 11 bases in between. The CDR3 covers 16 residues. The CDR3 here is CASSLGQGRSYNEQFF. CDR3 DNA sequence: TGCGCCAGCAGCTTGGGGCAGGGGCGGTCCTACAATGAGCAGTTCTTC.

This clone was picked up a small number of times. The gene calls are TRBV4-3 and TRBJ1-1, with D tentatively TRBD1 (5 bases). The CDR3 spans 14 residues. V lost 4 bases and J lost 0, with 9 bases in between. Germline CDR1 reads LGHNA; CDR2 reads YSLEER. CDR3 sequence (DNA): TGCGCCAGCAGCCCGACAGTCATGAACACTGAAGCTTTCTTT. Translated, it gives CASSPTVMNTEAFF.

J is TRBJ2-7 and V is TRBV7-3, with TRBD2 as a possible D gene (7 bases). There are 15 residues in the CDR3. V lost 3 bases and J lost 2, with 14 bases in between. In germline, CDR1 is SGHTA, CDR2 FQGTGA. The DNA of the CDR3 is TGTGCCAGCAGCTTGGGGGGCGGACTAGCCTACGAGCAGTACTTC. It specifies CASSLGGGLAYEQYF.

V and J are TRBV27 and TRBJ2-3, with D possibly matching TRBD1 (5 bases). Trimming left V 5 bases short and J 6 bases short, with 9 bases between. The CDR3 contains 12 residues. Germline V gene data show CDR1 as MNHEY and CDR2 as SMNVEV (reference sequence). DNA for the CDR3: TGTGCCAGCAGTGGGGCTAGTGATACGCAGTATTTT. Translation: CASSGASDTQYF.

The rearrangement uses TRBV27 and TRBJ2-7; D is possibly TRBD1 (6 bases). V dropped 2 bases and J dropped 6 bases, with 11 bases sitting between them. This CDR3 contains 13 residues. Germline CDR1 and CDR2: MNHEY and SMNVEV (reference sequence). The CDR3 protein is CASSLGQSSEQYF. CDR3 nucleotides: TGTGCCAGCAGTTTAGGACAGTCTTCCGAGCAGTACTTC.

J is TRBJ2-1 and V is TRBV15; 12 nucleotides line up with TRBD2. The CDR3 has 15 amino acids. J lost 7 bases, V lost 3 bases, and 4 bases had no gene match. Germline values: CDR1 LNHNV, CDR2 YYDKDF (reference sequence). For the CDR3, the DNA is TGTGCCACCAGCAGCCTAGCGGGAGGGTTTAATGAGCAGTTCTTC. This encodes CATSSLAGGFNEQFF.

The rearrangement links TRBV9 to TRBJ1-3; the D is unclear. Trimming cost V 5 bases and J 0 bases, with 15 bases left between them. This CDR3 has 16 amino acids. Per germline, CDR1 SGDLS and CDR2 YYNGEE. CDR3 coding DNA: TGTGCCAGCAGTGCTACCGTCCCTCGCTCTGGAAACACCATATATTTT. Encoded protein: CASSATVPRSGNTIYF. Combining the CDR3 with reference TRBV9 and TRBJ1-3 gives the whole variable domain DSGVTQTPKHLITATGQRVTLRCSPRSGDLSVYWYQQSLDQGLQFLIQYYNGEERAKGNILERFSAQQFPDLHSELNLSSLELGDSALYFCASSATVPRSGNTIYFGEGSWLTVV.

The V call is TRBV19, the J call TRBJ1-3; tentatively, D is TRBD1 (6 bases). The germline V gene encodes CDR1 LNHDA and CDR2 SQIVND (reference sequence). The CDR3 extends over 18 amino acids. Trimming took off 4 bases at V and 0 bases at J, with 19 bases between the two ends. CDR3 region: CASSTSFYRASSGNTIYF. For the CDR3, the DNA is TGTGCCAGTAGTACGTCTTTTTACAGGGCTTCCTCTGGAAACACCATATATTTT.

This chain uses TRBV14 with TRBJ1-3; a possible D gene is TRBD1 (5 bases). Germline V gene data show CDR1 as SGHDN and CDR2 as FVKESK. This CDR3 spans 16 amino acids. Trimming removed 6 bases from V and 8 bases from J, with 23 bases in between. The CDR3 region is CASRPKDSVWRDTIYF. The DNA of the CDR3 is TGTGCCAGCAGACCTAAAGACAGCGTTTGGAGGGACACCATATATTTT. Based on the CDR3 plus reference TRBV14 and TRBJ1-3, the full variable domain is EAGVTQFPSHSVIEKGQTVTLRCDPISGHDNLYWYRRVMGKEIKFLLHFVKESKQDESGMPNNRFLAERTGGTYSTLKVQPAELEDSGVYFCASRPKDSVWRDTIYFGEGSWLTVV.

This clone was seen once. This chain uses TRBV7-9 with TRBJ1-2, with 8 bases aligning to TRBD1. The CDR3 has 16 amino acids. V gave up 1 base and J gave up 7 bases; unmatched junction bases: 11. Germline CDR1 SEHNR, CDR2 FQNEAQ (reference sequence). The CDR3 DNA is TGTGCCAGCAGCTTAGATTGGCCAGGGGGCGCGGGTGGCTACACCTTC. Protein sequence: CASSLDWPGGAGGYTF.

CDR3 loop: CASSQGTAPLYGYTF. The CDR3 DNA sequence: TGTGCCAGTAGCCAGGGGACGGCGCCCCTTTACGGCTACACCTTC. The genes are TRBV19 and TRBJ1-2; possible D gene TRBD1, 6 bases. Trimming took 6 bases from V and 8 from J, leaving 22 bases between them. Germline values: CDR1 LNHDA, CDR2 SQIVND (reference sequence). The CDR3 is 15 residues long.

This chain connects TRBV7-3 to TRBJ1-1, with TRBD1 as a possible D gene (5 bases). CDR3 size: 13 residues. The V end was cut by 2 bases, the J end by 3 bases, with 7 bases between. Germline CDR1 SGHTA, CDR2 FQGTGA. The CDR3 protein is CASSLDSDTEAFF. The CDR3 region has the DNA TGTGCCAGCAGCTTAGACAGCGACACTGAAGCTTTCTTT.